Detailed here is one T cell receptor beta chain. This entry comes from a study of identical twins. V lost 1 base, J lost 2 bases, and 9 bases lay in between. CDR1 is LNHNV, CDR2 YYDKDF, per germline (reference sequence). The CDR3 sequence is 14 residues long. TCRdb re-called the 5' RACE reads through MiXCR, storing one row per CDR3 protein. Of under 450,000 distinct CDR3 sequences in the sample, under 20% were seen once. Sequencing input: naive T cells sorted from blood. This sequence joins TRBV15 and TRBJ2-7; D may be TRBD1 (5 bases). This TCR derives from a man between 50 and 59 years old in good health. Written as DNA, the CDR3 is TGTGCCACCAGCAGAGGGGGCGGTCCCTACGAGCAGTACTTC. Translating it yields CATSRGGGPYEQYF.